These 25 T cell receptor beta chains originate from one sample sequenced in a study of molecular identifiers for immune sequencing clone quantification. One entry per CDR3 protein, called by TCRdb with MiXCR from the PCR reads. Of more than 550,000 distinct CDR3 sequences in the sample, about 25% were seen once. The sequenced sample consisted of naive CD8+ T cells from blood, with Jurkat cell RNA spiked in. Subset in this sample: FACS-sorted CD8+CD4-CCR7+CD45RA+ naive T cells. Receptors were obtained from a human donor in good health. Some libraries in this study had Jurkat cell RNA spiked in.

The table lists this clonotype with many counts. The V call is TRBV6-2 or TRBV6-3, the J call TRBJ2-1; 10 bases agree with TRBD2. In germline, CDR1 is MNHEY, CDR2 SVGEGT. Losses at the gene ends were 3 bases for V and 4 bases for J; bases not matched to a gene: 3. The CDR3 extends over 15 amino acids. The CDR3: CASSYSGRTYNEQFF. CDR3 in DNA: TGTGCCAGCAGTTATAGCGGGAGGACGTACAATGAGCAGTTCTTC.

A remark on this clonotype: It is likely a read error, because the conserved phenylalanine at the end of the CDR3 is missing. Here the CDR3 DNA reads TGTGCCAGTAGTACAGCAAGTGTCACTGAAGCTTTCCTT. Amino acid sequence: CASSTASVTEAFL. V is TRBV19 and J is TRBJ1-1; D not resolved. The CDR3 covers 13 residues. Germline V lookup: CDR1 LNHDA, CDR2 SQIVND (reference sequence). Between the trimmed V and J ends, which lost 4 bases and 4 bases, there was a span of 10 bases.

The genes are TRBV13 and TRBJ2-3; D remains ambiguous. CDR3 length equals 12 residues. Looked up from germline, CDR1 is PRHDT and CDR2 is FYEKMQ (reference sequence). The V and J ends lost 4 bases and 8 bases respectively, with 10 bases between them. CDR3 residues: CASSSGGGTQYF. The DNA for the CDR3 is TGTGCCAGCAGCTCCGGCGGTGGTACGCAGTATTTT.

This clonotype occurred once. V and J are TRBV11-3 and TRBJ2-1, with D perhaps given as TRBD1 or TRBD2 (5 bases each). Germline CDR1 reads SGHNT; CDR2 reads YENEEA. The ends were cut back, 6 bases at V and 10 bases at J, with 16 bases in the middle. The CDR3 loop spans 13 amino acids. CDR3 in amino acids: CASSHGDAGEQFF. CDR3 sequence (DNA): TGTGCCAGCAGTCATGGGGACGCAGGGGAGCAGTTCTTC.

This clonotype was detected ten times or more. The chain has TRBV5-4 and TRBJ1-1; D remains unclear. Germline V gives CDR1 SGHNT, CDR2 YYREEE (reference sequence). The CDR3 loop spans 11 amino acids. With 0 bases removed from V and 8 bases from J, the gap between germline ends came to 5 bases. The CDR3 sequence is CASSLGEEAFF. CDR3 DNA sequence: TGTGCCAGCAGCTTGGGGGAGGAAGCTTTCTTT.

The chain recombines TRBV28 with TRBJ2-7, with 7 bases fitting TRBD2. The CDR3 totals 15 residues. Germline V CDR1 and CDR2: MDHEN, SYDVKM. The V and J ends lost 6 bases and 4 bases, in that order; junction bases with no gene match: 12. The CDR3 coding sequence is TGTGCCAGCAGAGCCGCGGGAGAGGGGTGGTACGAGCAGTACTTC. Protein: CASRAAGEGWYEQYF.

This clonotype occurred many times. V and J are TRBV7-9 and TRBJ2-3, with 8 bases lining up with TRBD2. Germline CDR1 reads SEHNR; CDR2 reads FQNEAQ (reference sequence). There are 14 residues in the CDR3. V lost 6 bases and J lost 0; bases outside the gene matches: 2. CDR3 coding DNA: TGTGCCAGCAGTTCTAGCGGGAGCACAGATACGCAGTATTTT. It translates to CASSSSGSTDTQYF.

This clonotype was seen at least ten times. The V gene is TRBV4-1, the J gene TRBJ2-7; D possibly corresponds to TRBD1 (5 bases). This CDR3 has 15 residues. The germline CDR1 and CDR2 sequences are MGHRA and YSYEKL. The V end was cut by 4 bases, the J end by 5 bases, with 18 bases between. CDR3 bases: TGCGCCAGCAGCCGCTTAGACAGCCTAAGGGACGAGCAGTACTTC. Its protein product is CASSRLDSLRDEQYF.

Ten or more counts support this clonotype. V and J are TRBV5-5 and TRBJ1-1, with unresolved D. This CDR3 contains 16 residues. Deletions cut 3 bases from V and 1 base from J, with 16 bases between. Per the germline V gene, CDR1 is SGHKS and CDR2 is YYEKEE (reference sequence). CDR3 DNA: TGTGCCAGCAGCTGGTTGGGCGCAGTTCCGAACACTGAAGCTTTCTTT. It is translated as CASSWLGAVPNTEAFF.

This clonotype was found many times. The chain carries TRBV11-2 and TRBJ2-3; the D is unclear. Per germline, CDR1 SGHAT and CDR2 FQNNGV. CDR3 size: 14 residues. The V and J ends lost 5 bases and 3 bases respectively, with 12 bases between them. CDR3 DNA sequence: TGTGCCAGCAGCCCTTTCGTAGGGACAGATACGCAGTATTTT. This translates into CASSPFVGTDTQYF. The complete variable domain, with remaining parts taken from reference TRBV11-2 and TRBJ2-3, reads EAGVAQSPRYKIIEKRQSVAFWCNPISGHATLYWYQQILGQGPKLLIQFQNNGVVDDSQLPKDRFSAERLKGVDSTLKIQPAKLEDSAVYLCASSPFVGTDTQYFGPGTRLTVL.

This clonotype was recorded at least ten times. The V gene is TRBV13, the J gene TRBJ1-1, with 9 bases that match TRBD1. CDR1 and CDR2 from the germline V gene are PRHDT and FYEKMQ (reference sequence). The CDR3 contains 16 residues. The junction had 11 bases not matched to a gene; V was cut back by 5 bases and J by 4 bases. CDR3 bases: TGTGCCAGCAGCACCTACCCGGGACAGGGAACCACTGAAGCTTTCTTT. It specifies CASSTYPGQGTTEAFF.

The sample holds many counts of this clonotype. The chain recombines TRBV20-1 with TRBJ2-7; D tentatively fits TRBD1 or TRBD2 (6 bases each). Trimming removed 6 bases from V and 7 bases from J, with 19 bases in between. The CDR3 sequence is 13 residues long. Germline CDR1 and CDR2: DFQATT and SNEGSKA (reference sequence). For the CDR3, the DNA is TGCAGTGCACCCGTCGGAGGGGGGCCTGAGCAGTACTTC. Translation: CSAPVGGGPEQYF.

Ten or more counts support this clonotype. The chain links TRBV6-5 to TRBJ2-5; tentatively, D is TRBD2 (5 bases). The length of the CDR3 is 13 residues. V gave up 3 bases and J gave up 5 bases, with 10 bases separating them. The germline CDR1 and CDR2 sequences are MNHEY and SVGAGI. The CDR3 DNA reads as TGTGCCAGCAGTTATAGCGTTTTGGAGACCCAGTACTTC. It yields the protein CASSYSVLETQYF.

This clonotype came up a few times. One base away lies a much larger clone, so this may be a sequencing read error. The chain links TRBV24-1 to TRBJ2-3, with D perhaps TRBD2 (5 bases). The CDR3 sequence is 16 residues long. The germline V gene has CDR1 KGHDR and CDR2 SFDVKD. V shed 4 bases and J shed 6 bases, with 19 bases lying between them. The CDR3 protein is CATSDPAPVAGDTQYF. The CDR3 DNA sequence: TGTGCCACCAGTGACCCCGCCCCCGTCGCGGGCGATACGCAGTATTTT.

This clonotype was detected many times. This chain connects TRBV29-1 to TRBJ2-7; 16 bases line up with TRBD2. CDR3 length equals 19 residues. V lost 2 bases to trimming and J lost 4 bases; unmatched junction nucleotides: 14. The germline gives CDR1 SQVTM, CDR2 ANQGSEA. The CDR3 protein is CSVESLDGTSGGAGYEQYF. In DNA form, the CDR3 reads TGCAGCGTTGAAAGCTTGGACGGGACTAGCGGGGGGGCCGGGTACGAGCAGTACTTC.

This chain uses TRBV9 with TRBJ2-1; 9 nucleotides align to TRBD1. Germline V lookup: CDR1 SGDLS, CDR2 YYNGEE. The length of the CDR3 is 15 residues. With V trimmed by 3 bases and J by 3 bases, 4 bases remained unmatched. CDR3 sequence reads: CASSGQGDFYNEQFF. CDR3 nucleotides: TGTGCCAGCAGCGGACAGGGGGACTTCTACAATGAGCAGTTCTTC.

This clonotype appeared many times. This rearrangement joins TRBV5-1 to TRBJ2-1, with TRBD2 identical over 15 bases. The CDR3 contains 16 residues. Trimming took 4 bases from V and 9 from J; bases not matched to a gene: 8. Germline lookup yields CDR1 SGHRS and CDR2 YFSETQ. The CDR3 reads CASSPGLAGGYREQFF. In nucleotides, the CDR3 is TGCGCCAGCAGCCCAGGACTAGCGGGGGGGTATCGTGAGCAGTTCTTC.

This clonotype was detected many times. The chain's CDR3 is CASSFMPETSGSTDTQYF. CDR3 nucleotides: TGTGCCAGCAGTTTTATGCCGGAGACTAGCGGGAGCACAGATACGCAGTATTTT. This chain connects TRBV12-3 or TRBV12-4 to TRBJ2-3; 10 bases line up with TRBD2. Unmatched junction bases numbered 9, after V lost 3 bases and J lost 0 bases. The CDR3 has 18 residues.

This clonotype was seen many times. The gene calls are TRBV4-3 and TRBJ2-3; TRBD2 agrees at 7 bases. Germline V lookup: CDR1 LGHNA, CDR2 YSLEER. This CDR3 has 13 amino acids. Losses at the gene ends were 8 bases for V and 3 bases for J; bases not matched to a gene: 5. CDR3 sequence (DNA): TGCGCCAGCGGGGGAGGGGTAACAGATACGCAGTATTTT. Translating it yields CASGGGVTDTQYF.

This rearrangement joins TRBV9 to TRBJ2-3; possibly TRBD1 or TRBD2 for D (6 bases each). This CDR3 spans 17 amino acids. V lost 4 bases, J lost 3 bases, and 21 bases lay in between. Looked up from germline, CDR1 is SGDLS and CDR2 is YYNGEE. CDR3 amino acids: CASSSWGIEGGTDTQYF. Here the CDR3 DNA reads TGTGCCAGCAGCTCCTGGGGCATTGAAGGGGGGACAGATACGCAGTATTTT.

This chain connects TRBV5-4 to TRBJ2-5; D is unclear. CDR1 is SGHNT and CDR2 is YYREEE in the germline V gene (reference sequence). This CDR3 has 14 amino acids. Trimming removed 2 bases from V and 5 bases from J, with 13 bases in between. The CDR3 protein is CASSLLGDHETQYF. The CDR3 DNA reads TGTGCCAGCAGCTTATTAGGAGATCATGAGACCCAGTACTTC.

Many counts were recorded for this clonotype. The chain uses TRBV29-1 and TRBJ2-7; D is ambiguous. The CDR3 is 11 residues long. Deletions cut 4 bases from V and 7 bases from J, with 11 bases between. Germline CDR1 reads SQVTM; CDR2 reads ANQGSEA. The CDR3 DNA reads TGCAGCGTTGTTACCTTGGGGGAGCAGTACTTC. It translates to CSVVTLGEQYF.

Remarks on this clonotype: This may be a read error: a much more frequent sequence differs by one nucleotide. The chain joins TRBV4-3 to TRBJ2-5; 7 bases are a match to TRBD2. The CDR3 covers 16 residues. Germline V CDR1 and CDR2: LGHNA, YSLEER. CDR3 nucleotides: TGCACCAGCAGCCAAGATCTGGGAGGGTCCCAAGAGACCCAGTACTTC. Translated, it gives CTSSQDLGGSQETQYF.

The chain links TRBV7-9 to TRBJ2-5; the D is unclear. The CDR3 length is 13 residues. The germline CDR1 and CDR2 sequences are SEHNR and FQNEAQ (reference sequence). Trimming took off 5 bases at V and 3 bases at J, with 10 bases between the two ends. The CDR3 DNA sequence: TGTGCCAGCAGCCCCAGTGCGAAAGAGACCCAGTACTTC. Translated, it gives CASSPSAKETQYF.

The rearrangement links TRBV23-1 to TRBJ2-7; 10 bases fit TRBD2. TRBV23-1 is an open reading frame, and its role is uncertain. This CDR3 is built from 19 residues. After removal of 0 bases from V and 0 bases from J, the junction contained 11 bases not matched to a gene. DNA for the CDR3: TGCGCCAGCAGTCAATCGAGGGGGGGCCCTAGCGGGAGCTCCTACGAGCAGTACTTC. This translates into CASSQSRGGPSGSSYEQYF.